A single sample is the source of the 18 T cell receptor beta chains below, sequenced in a study of regulatory T cells in long-lasting Graves disease. The sample's time point: persistent/refractory GD, antithyroid drugs over 5 years with positive TRAb. Isolated PBMC RNA provided the starting material for the TCR library. HTBI primers from iRepertoire and Arm-PCR of CDR3 regions yielded the TCR beta libraries. TCRdb used MiXCR to reprocess the multiplex PCR reads, holding one entry per CDR3 protein. The sample yields about 470,000 distinct CDR3 sequences, around 20% seen once. This sample comprised peripheral blood mononuclear cells (PBMCs), obtained when the disease was refractory, from a patient treated with antithyroid drugs. The receptors shown here come from a female donor with Graves disease.

The chain combines TRBV24-1 with TRBJ2-3; no definite D call. CDR3 length equals 14 residues. V was cut by 1 base and J by 2 bases, with 6 bases left in between. The germline gives CDR1 KGHDR, CDR2 SFDVKD. The CDR3: CATSDFTNTDTQYF. CDR3 sequence (DNA): TGTGCCACCAGTGATTTTACGAACACAGATACGCAGTATTTT.

This clonotype was seen a few times. The rearrangement joins TRBV7-9 to TRBJ2-4, with unresolved D. This CDR3 has 14 amino acids. CDR1 is SEHNR and CDR2 is FQNEAQ in the germline V gene (reference sequence). V lost 5 bases, J lost 2 bases, and 10 bases lay in between. CDR3 region: CASSPPPPKNIQYF. CDR3 DNA sequence: TGTGCCAGCAGCCCCCCGCCGCCCAAAAACATTCAGTACTTC.

The chain carries TRBV5-1 and TRBJ2-7, with D perhaps matching TRBD2 (6 bases). Germline assignment: CDR1 SGHRS and CDR2 YFSETQ. The V gene lost 5 bases and the J gene lost 0 bases, with 15 bases spanning the gap. The CDR3 loop spans 15 amino acids. CDR3 loop: CASSQARLGSYEQYF. The CDR3 region has the DNA TGCGCCAGCAGTCAAGCCCGACTAGGCTCCTACGAGCAGTACTTC. The variable domain in full, completed from reference TRBV5-1 and TRBJ2-7, reads KAGVTQTPRYLIKTRGQQVTLSCSPISGHRSVSWYQQTPGQGLQFLFEYFSETQRNKGNFPGRFSGRQFSNSRSEMNVSTLELGDSALYLCASSQARLGSYEQYFGPGTRLTVT.

The table lists this clonotype with many counts. The CDR3 region is CASSQGRETAFF. The CDR3 DNA is TGTGCCAGCAGCCAAGGTAGAGAAACGGCTTTCTTT. The chain carries TRBV3-1 and TRBJ1-1, with D hard to call. Germline values: CDR1 LGHDT, CDR2 YNNKEL (reference sequence). V dropped 1 base and J dropped 11 bases, with 11 bases sitting between them. The CDR3 has 12 amino acids.

The V call is TRBV19, the J call TRBJ1-5; tentative D call: TRBD1 (5 bases). CDR1 LNHDA and CDR2 SQIVND come from the germline V gene (reference sequence). The V end lost 5 bases, the J end lost 7 bases, and 18 bases lay between the germline ends. The CDR3 has 15 residues. CDR3 protein: CASSPRAGRRQPQHF. CDR3 coding DNA: TGTGCCAGTAGTCCCAGGGCGGGGAGGAGGCAGCCCCAGCATTTT.

As to this clonotype: A far more abundant clone sits one base away, making this likely a read error. The chain links TRBV10-3 to TRBJ2-5, with 8 bases fitting TRBD1. Trimming cost V 6 bases and J 1 base; bases outside gene matches: 4. Germline lookup yields CDR1 ENHRY and CDR2 SYGVKD. The CDR3 totals 14 residues. Here the CDR3 reads CAISQGQGQETQYF. Written as DNA, the CDR3 is TGTGCCATCAGCCAAGGACAGGGCCAAGAGACCCAGTACTTC.

This clonotype was counted at least ten times. The chain uses TRBV15 and TRBJ2-7; TRBD2 aligns across 9 bases. CDR1 and CDR2 (germline): LNHNV, YYDKDF (reference sequence). Germline trimming cut 1 base from V and 0 bases from J; bases unmatched to any gene: 10. This CDR3 spans 18 amino acids. The CDR3 DNA reads TGTGCCACCAGCAGAGGAACCGGGACTAGCTGGAGCTCCTACGAGCAGTACTTC. Translated: CATSRGTGTSWSSYEQYF.

The rearrangement uses TRBV14 and TRBJ2-2, with D tentatively TRBD1 or TRBD2 (5 bases each). There are 16 residues in the CDR3. Germline CDR1 SGHDN, CDR2 FVKESK. V lost 1 base and J lost 0, with 9 bases in between. The CDR3 region is CASSQGRGPNTGELFF. The CDR3 DNA follows: TGTGCCAGCAGCCAAGGTCGGGGACCGAACACCGGGGAGCTGTTTTTT.

This clonotype was seen at least ten times. The chain employs TRBV28 and TRBJ2-7, with D possibly TRBD2 on 6 matching bases. CDR1 is MDHEN, CDR2 SYDVKM, per germline. V gave up 2 bases and J gave up 0 bases, with 8 bases separating them. CDR3 size: 14 residues. The CDR3 DNA sequence: TGTGCCAGCAGTTTAATCGGGGGCTCCTACGAGCAGTACTTC. This codes for CASSLIGGSYEQYF.

This clonotype was seen a few times. This rearrangement joins TRBV29-1 to TRBJ2-4; TRBD1 agrees at 9 bases. Germline loops: CDR1 SQVTM, CDR2 ANQGSEA. With 7 bases clipped from V and 8 bases from J, the junction kept 0 bases outside the gene matches. The CDR3 is made up of 10 amino acids. CDR3 bases: TGCAGCGGACAGGGGGACATTCAGTACTTC. Translated, it gives CSGQGDIQYF.

This clonotype was recorded many times. This chain uses TRBV25-1 with TRBJ1-6; D not resolved. The CDR3 extends over 15 amino acids. V was shortened by 5 bases and J by 7 bases, with 15 bases between the two germline ends. Germline CDR1 is MGHDK and CDR2 is SYGVNS. In nucleotides, the CDR3 is TGTGCCAGCAGTAAATCAAGGGTTACCAATTCACCCCTCCACTTT. As protein: CASSKSRVTNSPLHF.

This clonotype was detected many times. This rearrangement joins TRBV11-2 to TRBJ2-5; D possibly corresponds to TRBD2 (6 bases). Trimming removed 8 bases from V and 5 bases from J, with 12 bases in between. This CDR3 comprises 12 residues. Germline CDR1 is SGHAT and CDR2 is FQNNGV. Written as DNA, the CDR3 is TGTGCCAGCGGCCGCGGGGTCGAGACCCAGTACTTC. It encodes CASGRGVETQYF. The variable domain in full, with the rest retrieved from reference TRBV11-2 and TRBJ2-5, is EAGVAQSPRYKIIEKRQSVAFWCNPISGHATLYWYQQILGQGPKLLIQFQNNGVVDDSQLPKDRFSAERLKGVDSTLKIQPAKLEDSAVYLCASGRGVETQYFGPGTRLLVL.

This clonotype has at least ten counts. The V call is TRBV28, the J call TRBJ1-5, with D possibly being TRBD1 (5 bases). The CDR3 is 15 residues long. CDR1 is MDHEN and CDR2 is SYDVKM in the germline V gene. The V and J ends lost 8 bases and 2 bases respectively, with 16 bases between them. CDR3 residues: CASEPGGVRNQPQHF. CDR3 nucleotide sequence: TGTGCCAGCGAGCCCGGGGGAGTTCGCAATCAGCCCCAGCATTTT.

This chain joins TRBV5-1 and TRBJ2-5; D is ambiguous. Trimming took 4 bases from V and 5 from J, leaving 9 bases between them. Germline values: CDR1 SGHRS, CDR2 YFSETQ. The CDR3 covers 12 residues. CDR3 loop: CASSTRTETQYF. The CDR3 coding sequence is TGCGCCAGCAGCACCAGGACGGAGACCCAGTACTTC. The whole variable domain, remainder taken from reference TRBV5-1 and TRBJ2-5, is KAGVTQTPRYLIKTRGQQVTLSCSPISGHRSVSWYQQTPGQGLQFLFEYFSETQRNKGNFPGRFSGRQFSNSRSEMNVSTLELGDSALYLCASSTRTETQYFGPGTRLLVL.

The chain links TRBV11-3 to TRBJ2-3; D is unclear. Trimming removed 5 bases from V and 3 bases from J, with 12 bases in between. The V gene's germline CDR1 is SGHNT and CDR2 YENEEA. The CDR3 covers 14 residues. CDR3 amino acids: CASSRPPLTDTQYF. The CDR3 bases are TGTGCCAGCAGCCGCCCCCCGCTAACAGATACGCAGTATTTT.

This clonotype was seen ten or more times. CDR3 region: CASSFGAGPSYEQYF. In nucleotides, the CDR3 is TGTGCCAGCAGCTTCGGGGCAGGCCCCTCCTACGAGCAGTACTTC. This chain links TRBV7-9 with TRBJ2-7; D may be TRBD1 or TRBD2 (5 bases each). Germline loops: CDR1 SEHNR, CDR2 FQNEAQ (reference sequence). This CDR3 has 15 residues. Trimming took off 3 bases at V and 0 bases at J, with 12 bases between the two ends.

This clonotype was counted between two and nine times. J is TRBJ2-4 and V is TRBV7-2; 7 nucleotides match TRBD2. The CDR3 sequence is 14 residues long. J gave up 8 bases and V 1 base, and 5 bases lay outside the gene matches. Germline V CDR1 and CDR2: SGHTA, FQGNSA. The CDR3 reads CASSLVGGGDIQYF. In DNA form, the CDR3 reads TGTGCCAGCAGCTTAGTGGGGGGGGGGGACATTCAGTACTTC. Full variable domain (missing parts from reference TRBV7-2 and TRBJ2-4): GAGVSQSPSNKVTEKGKDVELRCDPISGHTALYWYRQSLGQGLEFLIYFQGNSAPDKSGLPSDRFSAERTGGSVSTLTIQRTQQEDSAVYLCASSLVGGGDIQYFGAGTRLSVL.

The sample holds many counts of this clonotype. The rearrangement uses TRBV5-1 and TRBJ2-2, with D perhaps matching TRBD1 (5 bases). The CDR3 runs 14 residues. Germline loops: CDR1 SGHRS, CDR2 YFSETQ. V lost 0 bases and J lost 6, with 9 bases in between. As DNA, the CDR3 is TGCGCCAGCAGCTTGGAAGTAGGGGCCGGGGAGCTGTTTTTT. This translates into CASSLEVGAGELFF.